The 32 T cell receptor beta chains reported below all come from one sample, sequenced in a study of T cell clonality in common variable immunodeficiency. Sequenced by immunoSEQ multiplex PCR; TCRdb stores in-frame clones only, minus some. The sample was found to contain about 28,000 clones, and every one recurs. No antigen is known for these receptors. Broader study findings: In common variable immunodeficiency, TCR beta chains reportedly carried fewer deletions and N-nucleotide insertions.

The sample was peripheral blood mononuclear cells. These receptors were obtained from a human donor with common variable immunodeficiency.

To note about this clone: From the germline J gene comes the end of the CDR3, since the read stops 3 residues before it. The chain has TRBV30 and TRBJ2-7, with TRBD1 identical over 10 bases. J was trimmed by 3 bases and V by 3 bases; bases with no gene match: 5. This CDR3 spans 14 amino acids. Germline V gene sequence: CDR1 GTSNPN, CDR2 SVGIG (reference sequence). The CDR3 loop reads CAWRGRDRGYEQYF. The sequenced part of the CDR3 DNA is TGTGCCTGGAGGGGTAGGGACAGGGGCTACGAG.

Of note for this clone: Read coverage stops 3 residues before the CDR3 terminus; the germline J gene supplies the remainder. The V and J genes are TRBV19 and TRBJ2-3, with a weak D call TRBD1 (6 bases). The CDR3 has 13 amino acids. V was shortened by 2 bases and J by 4 bases, with 7 bases between the two germline ends. CDR1 LNHDA and CDR2 SQIVND come from the germline V gene (reference sequence). The chain's CDR3 is CASSINRADTQYF. The covered CDR3 bases are TGTGCCAGTAGTATAAACAGGGCAGATACG.

The sample holds a few counts of this clone. Read coverage stops 3 residues before the CDR3 terminus; the germline J gene supplies the remainder. The chain has TRBV30 and TRBJ2-7; D is uncertain. V lost 0 bases, J lost 6 bases, and 6 bases lay in between. This CDR3 has 11 residues. CDR1 is GTSNPN, CDR2 SVGIG, per germline (reference sequence). The CDR3 reads CAWSVAAEQYF. CDR3 bases read: TGTGCCTGGAGTGTAGCCGCCGAG.

About this clone itself: The observed sequence ends 3 residues before the CDR3 terminus, with the missing tail filled in from the germline J gene. The chain uses TRBV7-2 and TRBJ2-5; D is perhaps TRBD2 (6 bases). Germline lookup yields CDR1 SGHTA and CDR2 FQGNSA. V dropped 4 bases and J dropped 7 bases, with 16 bases sitting between them. This CDR3 is built from 14 residues. CDR3 sequence reads: CASSYERVGGTQYF. CDR3 bases read: TGTGCCAGCAGCTATGAGCGGGTCGGGGGGACC.

In its sample, this clone ranks as large. The read finishes 3 residues shy of the CDR3 end, and the germline J gene is used to complete it. The gene calls are TRBV20-1 and TRBJ2-1, with TRBD2 as a possible D gene (5 bases). V lost 7 bases and J 5 bases, leaving 15 bases between the germline ends. This CDR3 spans 13 amino acids. The V gene's germline CDR1 is DFQATT and CDR2 SNEGSKA (reference sequence). Partial CDR3 DNA: TGCAGTGAAACTAGGGATTGGAACAATGAG. Translated: CSETRDWNNE. The entire CDR3 is CSETRDWNNEQFF.

Comments on this clone: Read coverage stops 3 residues before the CDR3 terminus; the germline J gene supplies the remainder. This chain links TRBV18 with TRBJ2-4, with 9 bases lining up with TRBD2. Trimming removed 3 bases from V and 7 bases from J; junction bases left unmatched: 10. Germline values: CDR1 KGHSH, CDR2 LQKENI. The length of the CDR3 is 16 residues. CDR3 bases read: TGTGCCAGCTCACCCGACGCGGGGGGGGGAAGGAACATT. Translation gives CASSPDAGGGRNI. The CDR3 in full is CASSPDAGGGRNIQYF.

This clone has just a few counts. The read is 3 residues too short to cover the CDR3 end, so that end is filled in from the germline J gene. The chain is built from TRBV2 and TRBJ1-1; D is possibly TRBD1 (5 bases). V shed 9 bases and J shed 5 bases, with 16 bases lying between them. Germline V CDR1 and CDR2: SNHLY, FYNNEI. This CDR3 has 13 amino acids. CDR3 amino acids: CASGPRQRTEAFF. Partial CDR3 DNA: TGTGCCAGTGGACCCAGACAGCGAACTGAA. Full variable domain (remainder filled in from reference TRBV2 and TRBJ1-1): EPEVTQTPSHQVTQMGQEVILRCVPISNHLYFYWYRQILGQKVEFLVSFYNNEISEKSEIFDDQFSVERPDGSNFTLKIRSTKLEDSAMYFCASGPRQRTEAFFGQGTRLTVV.

This clone was seen only a few times. The read ends 3 residues shy of where the CDR3 ends; the end is completed using the germline J gene. The rearrangement links TRBV30 to TRBJ2-7; possibly TRBD1 for D (6 bases). Germline CDR1 reads GTSNPN; CDR2 reads SVGIG (reference sequence). V shed 3 bases and J shed 0 bases, with 18 bases lying between them. The CDR3 length is 16 residues. The CDR3 bases that were read are TGTGCCTGGAGCTTTAAGGGGGACCCGAGCTCCTACGAG. It encodes CAWSFKGDPSSYE. The whole CDR3 sequence is CAWSFKGDPSSYEQYF.

There are a few counts of this clone. The read ends 3 residues shy of where the CDR3 ends; the end is completed using the germline J gene. The chain has TRBV20-1 and TRBJ1-2, with 7 bases aligning to TRBD1. Germline V CDR1 and CDR2: DFQATT, SNEGSKA (reference sequence). The CDR3 spans 12 residues. After removal of 6 bases from V and 4 bases from J, the junction contained 5 bases not matched to a gene. CDR3 residues: CSATDRAYGYTF. The DNA read from the CDR3 is TGCAGTGCCACAGACAGGGCCTATGGC.

The table lists this clone with many counts. The DNA ends 3 residues before the CDR3 does, and the rest of the CDR3 is filled in from the germline J gene. The rearrangement uses TRBV7-2 and TRBJ1-1, with D hard to call. With 5 bases removed from V and 1 base from J, the gap between germline ends came to 8 bases. Per the germline V gene, CDR1 is SGHTA and CDR2 is FQGNSA. The CDR3 is made up of 13 amino acids. CDR3 region: CASSQVGNTEAFF. CDR3 DNA (partial): TGTGCCAGCAGCCAGGTTGGGAACACTGAA.

As concerns this clone: Read data end 3 residues before the CDR3 end; the end is taken from the germline J gene. This chain connects TRBV19 to TRBJ2-3; 8 nucleotides match TRBD2. V lost 6 bases to trimming and J lost 5 bases; unmatched junction nucleotides: 10. In germline, CDR1 is LNHDA, CDR2 SQIVND (reference sequence). The CDR3 length is 15 residues. CDR3 residues: CASSEGLVRRDTQYF. The covered CDR3 bases are TGTGCCAGTAGCGAGGGACTAGTGAGGCGAGATACG.

In the case of this clone: With the read ending 3 residues before the CDR3 end, the germline J gene is used to fill in that end. The chain joins TRBV7-2 to TRBJ2-3, with 9 bases that match TRBD2. Germline CDR1 SGHTA, CDR2 FQGNSA. CDR3 length equals 15 residues. J lost 4 bases, V lost 2 bases, and 4 bases had no gene match. CDR3 sequence: CASSLRGGAPDTQYF. The part of the CDR3 DNA that was read is TGTGCCAGCAGCTTACGCGGGGGGGCCCCAGATACG.

With respect to this clone: The sequence runs out 3 residues before the end of the CDR3; the remainder is reconstructed from the germline J gene. V gene TRBV7-2 combines with J gene TRBJ2-7; a possible D gene is TRBD2 (5 bases). The germline CDR1 and CDR2 sequences are SGHTA and FQGNSA. Deletions cut 5 bases from V and 1 base from J, with 12 bases between. The CDR3 sequence is 14 residues long. The covered CDR3 bases are TGTGCCAGCAGCATCGGGGTAGTTTCCTACGAG. Encoded protein: CASSIGVVSYE. The whole CDR3 protein is CASSIGVVSYEQYF.

There are many counts of this clone. The read stops 3 residues short of the end of the CDR3; the missing end is completed from the germline J gene. The same CDR3 is also encoded by other DNA sequences in this sample. This sequence joins TRBV6-2 or TRBV6-3 and TRBJ2-3; 11 positions match TRBD2. This CDR3 region has 16 residues. V shed 2 bases, J shed 3 bases, and the junction held 4 bases outside the gene matches. Germline V lookup: CDR1 MNHEY, CDR2 SVGEGT. The part of the CDR3 DNA that was read is TGTGCCAGCAGTTACCCACTAGCGGGGGCGACAGATACG. Translated: CASSYPLAGATDT. The CDR3 in full is CASSYPLAGATDTQYF.

This clone was detected many times. Partial CDR3 DNA: TGTGCCAGCAGCTTAACTAGCGGGATGTACAATGAG. It translates to CASSLTSGMYNE. The CDR3 in full is CASSLTSGMYNEQFF. This sequence joins TRBV7-2 and TRBJ2-1, with 10 bases lining up with TRBD2. The read is 3 residues too short to cover the CDR3 end, so that end is filled in from the germline J gene. This CDR3 is 15 amino acids long. V shed 2 bases and J 4 bases; nucleotides not matched to a gene: 2. In germline, CDR1 is SGHTA, CDR2 FQGNSA.

To note about this clone: The read stops 3 residues short of the end of the CDR3; the missing end is completed from the germline J gene. This chain uses TRBV6-2 or TRBV6-3 with TRBJ1-3, with D uncertain. The V end lost 6 bases, the J end lost 0 bases, and 9 bases lay between the germline ends. Germline loops: CDR1 MNHEY, CDR2 SVGEGT. The length of the CDR3 is 14 residues. CDR3: CASRAAGSGNTIYF. The sequenced part of the CDR3 DNA is TGTGCCAGCAGGGCCGCGGGCTCTGGAAACACC.

This clone was seen repeatedly, ten times or more. The observed sequence ends 3 residues before the CDR3 terminus, with the missing tail filled in from the germline J gene. This sequence joins TRBV19 and TRBJ2-3; D unresolved. V was shortened by 3 bases and J by 4 bases, with 11 bases between the two germline ends. The CDR3 runs to 14 residues. The germline CDR1 and CDR2 sequences are LNHDA and SQIVND (reference sequence). The chain's CDR3 is CASSMSGSADTQYF. Incomplete CDR3 DNA: TGTGCCAGTAGTATGTCAGGTTCGGCAGATACG. The complete variable domain, with remaining parts taken from reference TRBV19 and TRBJ2-3, reads DGGITQSPKYLFRKEGQNVTLSCEQNLNHDAMYWYRQDPGQGLRLIYYSQIVNDFQKGDIAEGYSVSREKKESFPLTVTSAQKNPTAFYLCASSMSGSADTQYFGPGTRLTVL.

This clone was detected a few times. The read gets to within 3 residues of the CDR3 end, and the germline J gene fills in the rest. J is TRBJ2-1 and V is TRBV20-1, with TRBD2 matching over 12 bases. Per the germline V gene, CDR1 is DFQATT and CDR2 is SNEGSKA (reference sequence). Germline trimming cut 3 bases from V and 7 bases from J; bases unmatched to any gene: 4. There are 14 residues in the CDR3. Incomplete CDR3 DNA: TGCAGTGCTAGGCCCGGACTAGCGGGGAATGAG. It specifies CSARPGLAGNE. The whole CDR3 protein reads CSARPGLAGNEQFF.

This clone was recorded many times. The missing CDR3 end, 3 residues past where the read stops, is filled in from the germline J gene. V gene TRBV10-3 combines with J gene TRBJ2-4, with 7 bases that match TRBD1. The CDR3 runs 14 residues. V shed 6 bases, J shed 3 bases, and the junction held 5 bases outside the gene matches. Germline loops: CDR1 ENHRY, CDR2 SYGVKD. The CDR3 reads CAISADRDKNIQYF. CDR3 bases read: TGTGCCATCAGCGCCGACAGGGACAAAAACATT.

About this clone itself: The read ends 3 residues shy of where the CDR3 ends; the end is completed using the germline J gene. The genes are TRBV7-2 and TRBJ2-3; tentatively, D is TRBD1 (5 bases). The CDR3 has 13 residues. CDR1 is SGHTA and CDR2 is FQGNSA in the germline V gene. Trimming pared 2 bases from V and 5 bases from J, leaving 8 bases between. CDR3 region: CASSLSREDTQYF. Incomplete CDR3 DNA: TGTGCCAGCAGCTTATCCAGGGAAGATACG.

This CDR3 is CASSLAVGGGPITDTQYF. The part of the CDR3 DNA that was read is TGTGCCAGCAGCTTAGCCGTCGGCGGGGGGCCGATCACAGATACG. The chain combines TRBV7-2 with TRBJ2-3; 8 bases agree with TRBD2. The DNA ends 3 residues before the CDR3 does, and the rest of the CDR3 is filled in from the germline J gene. This CDR3 is 18 amino acids long. Germline CDR1 reads SGHTA; CDR2 reads FQGNSA. The junction had 10 bases not matched to a gene; V was cut back by 0 bases and J by 2 bases.

CDR3 bases read: TGTGCCAGGCGGACAGGGAACATGAACACTGAA. As protein: CARRTGNMNTE. The CDR3, in full, reads CARRTGNMNTEAFF. This chain connects TRBV19 to TRBJ1-1; TRBD1 agrees at 8 bases. With the read ending 3 residues before the CDR3 end, the germline J gene is used to fill in that end. The ends lost 9 bases at V and 0 bases at J; junction bases unmatched: 6. Per germline, CDR1 LNHDA and CDR2 SQIVND (reference sequence). CDR3 size: 14 residues.

This clone was seen a handful of times. The CDR3 sequence is CASTKLMNTEAFF. The sequenced CDR3 bases are TGTGCCAGCACCAAGCTGATGAACACTGAA. The gene calls are TRBV7-3 and TRBJ1-1; D is ambiguous. The read falls 3 residues short of the CDR3 end, and the missing part is taken from the germline J gene. CDR1 and CDR2 (germline): SGHTA, FQGTGA. V was trimmed by 7 bases and J by 0 bases, leaving 9 bases between them. CDR3 length: 13 amino acids.

This clone was detected a few times. The read ends 3 residues shy of where the CDR3 ends; the end is completed using the germline J gene. V is TRBV5-1 and J is TRBJ2-3; 11 nucleotides align to TRBD1. This CDR3 spans 14 amino acids. J was trimmed by 6 bases and V by 2 bases; bases with no gene match: 2. Germline V lookup: CDR1 SGHRS, CDR2 YFSETQ. CDR3 region: CASSFGTGGDTQYF. The CDR3 bases that were read are TGCGCCAGCAGCTTCGGGACAGGGGGGGATACG.

Regarding this clone: The read gets to within 3 residues of the CDR3 end, and the germline J gene fills in the rest. The chain carries TRBV7-2 and TRBJ1-1; D is undetermined. Germline values: CDR1 SGHTA, CDR2 FQGNSA. Trimming pared 1 base from V and 0 bases from J, leaving 6 bases between. The CDR3 runs to 14 residues. The sequenced CDR3 bases are TGTGCCAGCAGCTTAGATCTAATGAACACTGAA. Amino acids: CASSLDLMNTE. The whole CDR3 reads CASSLDLMNTEAFF.

Note on this clone: The CDR3 end falls 3 residues outside the read, so it is completed with the germline J gene. The genes are TRBV6-2 or TRBV6-3 and TRBJ1-1; 10 nucleotides agree with TRBD1. Germline values: CDR1 MNHEY, CDR2 SVGEGT. V dropped 4 bases and J dropped 2; count of bases not matched to a gene: 7. CDR3 length equals 16 residues. The CDR3 is CASSFRTGGLNTEAFF. Incomplete CDR3 DNA: TGTGCCAGCAGTTTTCGGACAGGGGGACTTAACACTGAA.

Points on this clone: The CDR3 end lies 3 residues beyond the end of the read and is filled in from the germline J gene. The genes are TRBV6-2 or TRBV6-3 and TRBJ2-5, with 9 positions matching TRBD2. With 5 bases clipped from V and 2 bases from J, the junction kept 9 bases outside the gene matches. The CDR3 sequence is 16 residues long. Germline V lookup: CDR1 MNHEY, CDR2 SVGEGT. The CDR3 DNA, read in part, is TGTGCCAGCAGTCGATTATGGACTAGCGCACAAGAGACC. Translation: CASSRLWTSAQET. The entire CDR3 sequence reads CASSRLWTSAQETQYF.

As to this clone: The read halts 3 residues ahead of the CDR3 end, with the missing end drawn from the germline J gene. The chain employs TRBV30 and TRBJ2-3; D is possibly TRBD2 (5 bases). Germline assignment: CDR1 GTSNPN and CDR2 SVGIG (reference sequence). The CDR3 is 13 residues long. Trimming took 3 bases from V and 3 from J, leaving 10 bases between them. CDR3 amino acids: CAWSRTGTDTQYF. Partial CDR3 DNA: TGTGCCTGGAGCCGGACTGGGACAGATACG.

This clone was seen more than once but under ten times. The read terminates 3 residues ahead of where the CDR3 ends, so the germline J gene completes it. The chain is built from TRBV7-2 and TRBJ2-3; possible D gene TRBD2, 5 bases. Per the germline V gene, CDR1 is SGHTA and CDR2 is FQGNSA. The V end lost 3 bases, the J end lost 1 base, and 8 bases lay between the germline ends. The CDR3 spans 14 residues. Here the CDR3 reads CASSFPGGTDTQYF. Partial CDR3 DNA: TGTGCCAGCAGCTTTCCCGGGGGCACAGATACG.

Comment on this clone: The CDR3 goes on 3 residues after the read ends, and that part is filled in from the germline J gene. The rearrangement uses TRBV2 and TRBJ2-2; possible D gene TRBD2, 6 bases. Trimming took off 3 bases at V and 4 bases at J, with 12 bases between the two ends. Germline CDR1 and CDR2: SNHLY and FYNNEI. The CDR3 sequence is 15 residues long. The CDR3 loop is CASSDGGVLTGELFF. CDR3 bases read: TGTGCCAGCAGTGACGGAGGGGTACTCACCGGGGAG.

This clone was picked up a small number of times. With the read ending 3 residues before the CDR3 end, the germline J gene is used to fill in that end. The chain recombines TRBV30 with TRBJ2-2; the D gene is possibly TRBD1 (6 bases). Germline-derived CDR1 and CDR2 are GTSNPN and SVGIG (reference sequence). Trimming removed 3 bases at V and 4 bases at J, with 9 bases between. The CDR3 runs 13 residues. CDR3 DNA, as far as it was read: TGTGCCTGGAGACAGGGAACCACCGGGGAG. Encoded protein: CAWRQGTTGE. Given in full, the CDR3 is CAWRQGTTGELFF. Combining the CDR3 with reference TRBV30 and TRBJ2-2 gives the whole variable domain SQTIHQWPATLVQPVGSPLSLECTVEGTSNPNLYWYRQAAGRGLQLLFYSVGIGQISSEVPQNLSASRPQDRQFILSSKKLLLSDSGFYLCAWRQGTTGELFFGEGSRLTVL.

This clone was detected only a few times. The CDR3 end falls 3 residues outside the read, so it is completed with the germline J gene. The chain carries TRBV30 and TRBJ1-2; no reliable D call. The germline CDR1 and CDR2 sequences are GTSNPN and SVGIG (reference sequence). The CDR3 has 12 residues. Trimming cost V 2 bases and J 4 bases, with 8 bases left between them. CDR3 residues: CAWSLTFYGYTF. The part of the CDR3 DNA that was read is TGTGCCTGGAGTCTGACTTTCTATGGC.